The 20 T cell receptor beta chains below were found in one sample sequenced in a study of T-cell memory formation after mild COVID-19. TCRdb reprocessed the 5' RACE reads via MiXCR and lists one record per CDR3 protein. The sample has about 110,000 distinct CDR3 sequences, 13% to 15% seen once. The sequenced sample was PBMCs or a T cell subset sorted from them (not recorded which). The source of these receptors is a young man who had mild COVID-19 (a few samples of this study predate the infection). Cell type and time point are not known.

This clonotype appeared a few times. This chain connects TRBV27 to TRBJ1-2, with 11 bases that match TRBD1. Germline assignment: CDR1 MNHEY and CDR2 SMNVEV (reference sequence). There are 17 residues in the CDR3. Trimming at V came to 4 bases and at J to 1 base, leaving 8 bases not matched to a gene. DNA of the CDR3: TGTGCCAGCAGTTCCCGGACAGGGGGCATCGTTAACTATGGCTACACCTTC. It is translated as CASSSRTGGIVNYGYTF.

The chain uses TRBV29-1 and TRBJ1-3; D not certain. The CDR3 runs 14 residues. Germline assignment: CDR1 SQVTM and CDR2 ANQGSEA. V dropped 5 bases and J dropped 0 bases, with 11 bases sitting between them. CDR3 amino acids: CSVPDPSSGNTIYF. CDR3 sequence (DNA): TGCAGCGTTCCTGACCCGAGCTCTGGAAACACCATATATTTT.

This clonotype was found a few times. The junction departs from germline at one end; a sequencing error may be responsible. The V call is TRBV2, the J call TRBJ1-1; no definite D call. The CDR3 extends over 12 amino acids. The germline gives CDR1 SNHLY, CDR2 FYNNEI. The CDR3 region has the DNA TGTGCCAGCAGCGAAGATCAGGCCCTGGCTTTCTTT. Translated: CASSEDQALAFF.

The chain couples TRBV7-9 to TRBJ2-1; 11 bases match TRBD1. Trimming removed 0 bases from V and 6 bases from J; junction bases left unmatched: 4. CDR1 SEHNR and CDR2 FQNEAQ come from the germline V gene (reference sequence). This CDR3 is built from 16 residues. CDR3 nucleotides: TGTGCCAGCAGCTTAGCGACGGGACAGGGGGGCAATGAGCAGTTCTTC. Translation: CASSLATGQGGNEQFF.

V gene TRBV4-3 combines with J gene TRBJ2-3; 11 bases are shared with TRBD2. Germline trimming cut 0 bases from V and 7 bases from J; bases unmatched to any gene: 9. There are 17 residues in the CDR3. CDR1 and CDR2 (germline): LGHNA, YSLEER. The CDR3 loop reads CASSQEITSGGSYTQYF. The CDR3, as DNA: TGCGCCAGCAGCCAAGAGATTACTAGCGGGGGATCGTATACGCAGTATTTT.

The V gene is TRBV13, the J gene TRBJ1-3; 7 bases align to TRBD1. Looked up from germline, CDR1 is PRHDT and CDR2 is FYEKMQ (reference sequence). Trimming at V came to 3 bases and at J to 4 bases, leaving 3 bases not matched to a gene. The CDR3 runs 14 residues. CDR3 amino acids: CASSFPGGGNTIYF. CDR3 coding DNA: TGTGCCAGCAGCTTCCCAGGGGGAGGAAACACCATATATTTT.

This clonotype showed up just a few times. The V gene is TRBV5-4, the J gene TRBJ2-7, with TRBD2 matching 11 bases. This CDR3 region has 15 residues. Per germline, CDR1 SGHNT and CDR2 YYREEE (reference sequence). V trimming: 6 bases; J trimming: 5 bases; junction bases outside the gene matches: 10. The CDR3 nucleotides read TGTGCCAGCACCTCAGTAGCGGGGGGGCTAGACGAGCAGTACTTC. Its translation: CASTSVAGGLDEQYF.

This clonotype has just a few counts. The rearrangement joins TRBV29-1 to TRBJ1-1, with D uncertain. Germline CDR1 is SQVTM and CDR2 is ANQGSEA. The CDR3 sequence is 12 residues long. Trimming took off 5 bases at V and 1 base at J, with 8 bases between the two ends. CDR3 in amino acids: CSVYRGNTEAFF. The CDR3 nucleotides are TGCAGCGTTTACCGGGGGAACACTGAAGCTTTCTTT. Full variable domain (rest looked up from reference TRBV29-1 and TRBJ1-1): SAVISQKPSRDICQRGTSLTIQCQVDSQVTMMFWYRQQPGQSLTLIATANQGSEATYESGFVIDKFPISRPNLTFSTLTVSNMSPEDSSIYLCSVYRGNTEAFFGQGTRLTVV.

This clonotype was counted a few times. The rearrangement uses TRBV7-2 and TRBJ2-5; unclear D gene. Trimming cost V 5 bases and J 5 bases, with 18 bases left between them. The V gene's germline CDR1 is SGHTA and CDR2 FQGNSA. The CDR3 sequence is 15 residues long. As DNA, the CDR3 is TGTGCCAGCAGCCCAGTGGGTTTTAGTCGGGAGACCCAGTACTTC. It translates to CASSPVGFSRETQYF.

There are many counts of this clonotype. V usage is TRBV7-8 and J usage is TRBJ1-2; D possibly corresponds to TRBD1 (6 bases). Deletions cut 2 bases from V and 3 bases from J, with 16 bases between. Germline V gives CDR1 SGHVS, CDR2 FQNEAQ. This CDR3 comprises 16 residues. For the CDR3, the DNA is TGTGCCAGCAGCTTACCTACAGGGAGTACCGACTATGGCTACACCTTC. As protein: CASSLPTGSTDYGYTF.

This chain connects TRBV29-1 to TRBJ2-3, with D uncertain. The V gene's germline CDR1 is SQVTM and CDR2 ANQGSEA. Trimming pared 5 bases from V and 1 base from J, leaving 10 bases between. CDR3 length equals 13 residues. CDR3 residues: CSVPGSRTDTQYF. In DNA form, the CDR3 reads TGCAGCGTTCCGGGTAGTCGCACAGATACGCAGTATTTT.

This clonotype appeared a few times. The CDR3 region has the DNA TGCAGCATTCCCGGGTCATACCCTGAAGCTTTCTTT. Its translation is CSIPGSYPEAFF. The chain links TRBV29-1 to TRBJ1-1; D is uncertain. V lost 8 bases to trimming and J lost 6 bases, with 16 bases between them. This CDR3 is built from 12 residues. Germline-derived CDR1 and CDR2 are SQVTM and ANQGSEA.

This clonotype was counted only a few times. This chain joins TRBV6-5 and TRBJ2-7; 7 bases line up with TRBD2. The junction had 2 bases not matched to a gene; V was cut back by 0 bases and J by 6 bases. The CDR3 extends over 13 amino acids. Germline V lookup: CDR1 MNHEY, CDR2 SVGAGI. The CDR3 sequence is CASSYSRGSEQYF. CDR3 DNA: TGTGCCAGCAGTTACTCGCGGGGGAGCGAGCAGTACTTC.

This clonotype has a count of ten or more. This sequence joins TRBV4-1 and TRBJ1-2; D gene unclear. Trimming took 4 bases from V and 1 from J, leaving 4 bases between them. CDR1 and CDR2 (germline): MGHRA, YSYEKL. This CDR3 contains 12 residues. The CDR3, as DNA: TGCGCCAGCAGCCTGGATAACTATGGCTACACCTTC. Translating it yields CASSLDNYGYTF.

The rearrangement links TRBV9 to TRBJ2-1; D gene ambiguous. The CDR3 is 12 residues long. The germline V gene encodes CDR1 SGDLS and CDR2 YYNGEE. V gave up 0 bases and J gave up 9 bases, with 7 bases separating them. This chain's CDR3 is CASSVAPSEQFF. The CDR3 coding sequence is TGTGCCAGCAGCGTAGCCCCAAGTGAGCAGTTCTTC.

This clonotype showed up many times. The chain is built from TRBV11-2 and TRBJ2-7; D unresolved. Germline V gene sequence: CDR1 SGHAT, CDR2 FQNNGV. This CDR3 contains 16 residues. Trimming stripped 5 bases from V and 0 bases from J, with 17 bases between. The CDR3 sequence: CASSRPEFKSSYEQYF. CDR3 in DNA: TGTGCCAGCAGCCGACCCGAGTTCAAAAGCTCCTACGAGCAGTACTTC.

CDR3 nucleotide sequence: TGTGCCACCAGTGAAACAGAGAAAGAGACTAGCGGGGGGGTTTGCCAAGAGACCCAGTACTTC. Translation gives CATSETEKETSGGVCQETQYF. V and J are TRBV24-1 and TRBJ2-5; 14 nucleotides match TRBD2. CDR3 size: 21 residues. Trimming took 4 bases from V and 1 from J; bases not matched to a gene: 16. Per the germline V gene, CDR1 is KGHDR and CDR2 is SFDVKD.

This clonotype was found a few times. V usage is TRBV7-8 and J usage is TRBJ2-5; the D call may be TRBD1 or TRBD2 (5 bases each). There are 14 residues in the CDR3. Germline V CDR1 and CDR2: SGHVS, FQNEAQ. The germline V and J ends were trimmed by 5 bases and 6 bases, with 16 bases remaining between them. Here the CDR3 reads CASSLRLGVKTQYF. DNA of the CDR3: TGTGCCAGCAGCCTGCGTTTGGGGGTTAAGACCCAGTACTTC.

This clonotype has a count of ten or more. The rearrangement links TRBV27 to TRBJ2-7, with D hard to call. Germline CDR1 is MNHEY and CDR2 is SMNVEV (reference sequence). Trimming shortened V by 0 bases and J by 6 bases, and 9 bases separated the two germline ends. The CDR3 consists of 13 residues. Here the CDR3 reads CASSLSVVGEQYF. The CDR3 DNA reads TGTGCCAGCAGTTTATCGGTGGTCGGCGAGCAGTACTTC.

This clonotype was seen a few times. The V call is TRBV29-1, the J call TRBJ2-3, with 9 bases that match TRBD1. Germline V gives CDR1 SQVTM, CDR2 ANQGSEA. The CDR3 spans 15 residues. V was clipped by 7 bases and J by 2 bases; unmatched bases: 10. The CDR3 DNA reads as TGCAGCGCCGACCGGGACAGGGTCTCCACAGATACGCAGTATTTT. Translating gives CSADRDRVSTDTQYF.